The 12 T cell receptor beta chains below all came from one sample that was sequenced in a study of T cells after yellow fever vaccination. Using its own MiXCR run on the 5' RACE reads, TCRdb lists one record per CDR3 protein. Here the sample spans about 320,000 distinct CDR3 sequences, 4% to 5.5% being singletons. This specimen consisted of PBMCs, obtained 15 days after the yellow fever booster vaccination. The source of these receptors is a man between 18 and 29 years old who received the YFV17D yellow fever vaccine.

Ten or more counts support this clonotype. The CDR3 region has the DNA TGTGCCATCAGTGACTCGGGGGGACAGGGTGAAAAACTGTTTTTT. This codes for CAISDSGGQGEKLFF. The rearrangement uses TRBV10-3 and TRBJ1-4; 9 nucleotides agree with TRBD1. Germline values: CDR1 ENHRY, CDR2 SYGVKD. The CDR3 covers 15 residues. The trim removed 3 bases at V and 7 bases at J, leaving 6 bases unmatched.

At least ten counts were recorded for this clonotype. The gene calls are TRBV20-1 and TRBJ1-5; D unclear. CDR3 size: 13 residues. V was pared by 5 bases and J by 0 bases, with 8 bases between. The germline V gene has CDR1 DFQATT and CDR2 SNEGSKA (reference sequence). The CDR3 region is CSARDYSNQPQHF. Here the CDR3 DNA reads TGCAGTGCTCGGGATTATAGCAATCAGCCCCAGCATTTT.

DNA of the CDR3: TGCGCCAGCAGCCAAGTGAAGAGGGGGGGCGTCGATGAGCAGTTCTTC. The encoded protein is CASSQVKRGGVDEQFF. The rearrangement links TRBV4-1 to TRBJ2-1; a weak D match, TRBD2 (7 bases). There are 16 residues in the CDR3. V shed 1 base and J shed 8 bases, with 18 bases lying between them. CDR1 MGHRA and CDR2 YSYEKL come from the germline V gene.

This clonotype has a handful of counts. The chain is built from TRBV27 and TRBJ2-3; D is unclear. CDR3 length: 14 amino acids. Trimming left V 6 bases short and J 2 bases short, with 12 bases between. Germline CDR1 is MNHEY and CDR2 is SMNVEV (reference sequence). Here the CDR3 reads CASRYPGSTDTQYF. For the CDR3, the DNA is TGTGCCAGCAGATACCCCGGATCCACAGATACGCAGTATTTT.

This clonotype has only a few counts. The chain uses TRBV5-1 and TRBJ2-5; TRBD1 is a possible D gene (5 bases). Germline loops: CDR1 SGHRS, CDR2 YFSETQ. The V end was cut by 2 bases, the J end by 3 bases, with 11 bases between. This CDR3 region has 14 residues. The CDR3 coding sequence is TGCGCCAGCAGCTTTGGACATAAAGAAGAGACCCAGTACTTC. Protein: CASSFGHKEETQYF.

This clonotype has only a few counts. The chain couples TRBV2 to TRBJ2-3; no definite D call. The CDR3 length is 14 residues. The germline V and J ends were trimmed by 7 bases and 0 bases, with 11 bases remaining between them. Germline CDR1 SNHLY, CDR2 FYNNEI. CDR3 nucleotides: TGTGCCAGCAAAGCAGCCAGCAGCACAGATACGCAGTATTTT. It encodes CASKAASSTDTQYF.

In this sample, this clonotype turned up a few times. The chain uses TRBV5-6 and TRBJ2-3; possibly TRBD2 for D (5 bases). The V end was cut by 2 bases, the J end by 0 bases, with 10 bases between. This CDR3 has 15 residues. Germline assignment: CDR1 SGHDT and CDR2 YYEEEE. The CDR3 bases are TGTGCCAGCAGCTTAGGCTGGACTAGCACAGATACGCAGTATTTT. Amino acids: CASSLGWTSTDTQYF.

The gene calls are TRBV28 and TRBJ2-5; D call uncertain. This CDR3 has 13 amino acids. Germline V gives CDR1 MDHEN, CDR2 SYDVKM. V was cut by 3 bases and J by 6 bases, with 11 bases left in between. CDR3 DNA: TGTGCCAGCAGTTTGAGCCTCCCGAAGACCCAGTACTTC. This sequence encodes CASSLSLPKTQYF.

This clonotype has more than one count but fewer than ten. The rearrangement uses TRBV14 and TRBJ2-7; a possible D gene is TRBD1 (7 bases). The CDR3 sequence is 15 residues long. CDR1 and CDR2 from the germline V gene are SGHDN and FVKESK. Deletions cut 3 bases from V and 3 bases from J, with 15 bases between. CDR3 sequence: CASSQWQGDFYEQYF. CDR3 nucleotides: TGTGCCAGCAGCCAGTGGCAGGGGGACTTCTACGAGCAGTACTTC.

This clonotype was seen a few times. This chain connects TRBV12-3 or TRBV12-4 to TRBJ2-7; 9 nucleotides agree with TRBD2. The CDR3 loop spans 14 amino acids. Trimming took 1 base from V and 6 from J; bases not matched to a gene: 4. The CDR3 loop is CASSLGSGGFEQYV. The CDR3 DNA reads TGTGCCAGCAGTTTAGGTAGCGGGGGATTCGAGCAGTACGTC.

The V and J genes are TRBV5-1 and TRBJ2-5; D not certain. CDR3 length: 13 residues. CDR1 SGHRS and CDR2 YFSETQ come from the germline V gene. Trimming removed 0 bases from V and 5 bases from J, with 8 bases in between. CDR3 protein: CASSLDVLETQYF. The CDR3 DNA follows: TGCGCCAGCAGCTTGGATGTCTTGGAGACCCAGTACTTC.

In its sample, this clonotype was seen many times. The genes are TRBV5-1 and TRBJ1-6, with 8 nucleotides matching TRBD1. Trimming at V came to 4 bases and at J to 0 bases, leaving 6 bases not matched to a gene. The V gene's germline CDR1 is SGHRS and CDR2 YFSETQ. The CDR3 has 17 residues. In DNA, the CDR3 is TGCGCCAGCAGCGGCACAGGGGGAACCTCCTATAATTCACCCCTCCACTTT. It specifies CASSGTGGTSYNSPLHF. The full variable domain, completed using reference TRBV5-1 and TRBJ1-6, is KAGVTQTPRYLIKTRGQQVTLSCSPISGHRSVSWYQQTPGQGLQFLFEYFSETQRNKGNFPGRFSGRQFSNSRSEMNVSTLELGDSALYLCASSGTGGTSYNSPLHFGNGTRLTVT.